The TCR beta chain described here comes from a study of blood T cell repertoires in COVID-19 (dated by TCRdb to about 2020). Regarding the study in general: The collaborator samples originated in the United States, Italy and Spain and spanned the acute and convalescent phases of COVID-19. Where HLA class I and class II types were available, the types were taken from metadata supplied by the sample provider, not from assay-based typing. The sample metadata nearly always contained a de-identified subject ID, COVID-19 status, age in years and sex. A freely available public database, intended as a resource for researchers studying the immune response to SARS-CoV-2, is where the repertoires were released. Deeply sampled blood TCRbeta repertoires from subjects exposed to, actively infected with, or recovered from COVID-19 were included in the dataset. The prospective study material was composed of cDNA or gDNA derived from T cells, B-cell-depleted T cells, or PBMCs. Samples were obtained from the ongoing ImmuneRACE study (first 160 participants) and from over 1,000 subjects provided by 6 global collaborators. What the research found in general, with its limitations: How much clinical and demographic metadata was included differed by source and by participant, and the metadata was provided uncurated.

The CDR3 starts with the cysteine, ends with the phenylalanine, and has 14 residues. Of the read, only the CDR3 DNA is kept; its 42 bases are in frame from base 1. The germline V gene specifies SGDLS as CDR1 and YYNGEE as CDR2. Between the V and J ends, shortened by 6 bases and 4 bases respectively, the junction contains 16 bases. The collaborating institutions used their own protocols to collect whole blood in K2EDTA tubes. For TCRbeta analysis, collaborators shipped samples in one of three forms: frozen whole blood, isolated PBMCs, or DNA extracted from either of those sample types. Of note for this clone: Its antigen remains unidentified. No base-level quality is on record; no much larger clone is a single base apart.

TCRbeta CDR3 regions were amplified from genomic DNA by means of the immunoSEQ Assay, a bias-controlled multiplex PCR. Per the original workflow: Nucleated cell counts per sample were estimated from amplification of reference gene primers within the assay. Sequence reads were collapsed and filtered to measure the absolute abundance of every unique TCRbeta CDR3 rearrangement. For each sample, productive Simpson clonality was calculated by taking the square root of Simpson's diversity index across productive rearrangements. The source is immuneACCESS, and TCRdb retained only in-frame sequences with V and J called. Part of the clones is not carried over; for the studies checked, unresolved V genes explain less than half of this, and the remainder is unexplained. Clone size and the V and J calls come from that table; the DNA yielded D and trimming. Across this sample there are around 230,000 clones, with roughly 80% seen only once. The ten largest clones represent about 8% of the sample.

The material sequenced was peripheral blood. The TCR comes from a woman of 80 years or more with acute or convalescent COVID-19. The receptor chain draws on TRBV9 and TRBJ1-1, with a tentative D gene TRBD1 over 5 matching bases. In nucleotides, the sequence is TGTGCCAGCAACCTCCTAGGGGAGGGCACTGAAGCTTTCTTT. Translated, it reads CASNLLGEGTEAFF.